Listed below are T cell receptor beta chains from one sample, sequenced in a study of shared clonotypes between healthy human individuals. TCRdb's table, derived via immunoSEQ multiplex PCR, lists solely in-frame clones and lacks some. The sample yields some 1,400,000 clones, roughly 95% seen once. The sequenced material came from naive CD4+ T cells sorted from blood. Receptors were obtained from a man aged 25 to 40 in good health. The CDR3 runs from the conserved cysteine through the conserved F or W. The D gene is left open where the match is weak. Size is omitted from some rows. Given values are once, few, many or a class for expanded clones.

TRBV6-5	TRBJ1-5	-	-	CASSPHRTPQHF	TGTGCCAGCAGCCCCCACAGGACCCCCCAGCATTTT
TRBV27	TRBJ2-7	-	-	CASSKGIGTDSYEQYF	TGTGCCAGCAGTAAAGGAATTGGGACGGACTCCTACGAGCAGTACTTC
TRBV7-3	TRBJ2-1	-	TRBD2	CASSLGGRLAGGGGSYNEQFF	TGTGCCAGCAGCTTGGGCGGCCGGTTAGCGGGAGGAGGAGGCTCCTACAATGAGCAGTTCTTC
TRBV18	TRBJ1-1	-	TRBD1	CASSPLGTGGLNTEAFF	TGTGCCAGCTCACCACTCGGGACAGGGGGCCTGAACACTGAAGCTTTCTTT
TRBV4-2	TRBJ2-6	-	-	CASSQAGAGANVLTF	TGTGCCAGCAGCCAAGCCGGGGCAGGGGCCAACGTCCTGACTTTC
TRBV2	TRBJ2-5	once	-	CASRPVGSGKETQYF	TGTGCCAGCAGACCGGTGGGATCTGGGAAAGAGACCCAGTACTTC
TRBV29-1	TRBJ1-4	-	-	CSVAVGHEKLFF	TGCAGCGTTGCAGTGGGACATGAAAAACTGTTTTTT
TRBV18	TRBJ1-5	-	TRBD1	CASSYDREGSQPQHF	TGTGCCAGCTCTTACGACAGGGAAGGGAGTCAGCCCCAGCATTTT
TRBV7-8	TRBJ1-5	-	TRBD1	CASSLAGQGLLGNQPQHF	TGTGCCAGCAGCTTAGCGGGACAGGGTCTTTTAGGCAATCAGCCCCAGCATTTT
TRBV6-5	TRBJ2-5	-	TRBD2	CASSYSGTSETQYF	TGTGCCAGCAGTTACTCGGGGACTAGCGAGACCCAGTACTTC
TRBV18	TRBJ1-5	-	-	CASSPTGQAIYQPQHF	TGTGCCAGCTCACCGACCGGACAAGCAATTTATCAGCCCCAGCATTTT
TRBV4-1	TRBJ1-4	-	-	CASSQEGHFGEKLFF	TGCGCCAGCAGCCAGGAGGGACACTTTGGGGAAAAACTGTTTTTT
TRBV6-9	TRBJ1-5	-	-	CASPYRGNQPQHF	TGTGCCAGCCCATACCGGGGAAATCAGCCCCAGCATTTT
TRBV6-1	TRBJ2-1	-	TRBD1	CASSGDRVPYNEQFF	TGTGCCAGCAGTGGGGACAGGGTCCCCTACAATGAGCAGTTCTTC
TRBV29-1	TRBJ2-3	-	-	CSGWTASDTQYF	TGCAGCGGATGGACAGCTTCAGATACGCAGTATTTT
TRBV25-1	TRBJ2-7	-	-	CASRPPGVHTYEQYF	TGTGCCAGCAGACCCCCAGGGGTCCATACCTACGAGCAGTACTTC
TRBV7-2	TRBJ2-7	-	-	CASSLRHQRYEQYF	TGTGCCAGCAGCTTAAGACACCAGCGGTACGAGCAGTACTTC
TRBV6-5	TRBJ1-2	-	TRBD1	CASSYGTGSRGYTF	TGTGCCAGCAGTTATGGGACAGGATCGCGTGGCTACACCTTC
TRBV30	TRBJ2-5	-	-	CASYLGHKETQYF	TGTGCCAGCTACTTAGGACACAAGGAGACCCAGTACTTC
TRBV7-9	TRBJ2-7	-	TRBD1	CASSFRPGDRGNEQYF	TGTGCCAGCAGCTTCCGCCCGGGGGACAGGGGAAACGAGCAGTACTTC
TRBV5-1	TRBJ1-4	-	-	CASSLVGGGHEKLFF	TGCGCCAGCAGCTTGGTAGGCGGTGGGCATGAAAAACTGTTTTTT
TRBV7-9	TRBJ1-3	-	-	CASSSSAVSGNTIYF	TGTGCCAGCAGCTCCAGCGCAGTCTCTGGAAACACCATATATTTT
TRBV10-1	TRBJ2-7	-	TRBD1	CASSPGTGGPGGSGYTYEQYF	TGCGCCAGCAGCCCCGGGACAGGGGGCCCGGGGGGTAGCGGTTACACCTACGAGCAGTACTTC
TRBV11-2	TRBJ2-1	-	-	CASSWKRYNEQFF	TGTGCCAGCAGCTGGAAGAGATACAATGAGCAGTTCTTC
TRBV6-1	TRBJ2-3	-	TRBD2	CASSEVPGLAKDTQYF	TGTGCCAGCAGTGAAGTTCCGGGACTAGCGAAAGATACGCAGTATTTT
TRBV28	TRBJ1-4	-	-	CASSSMRAWGEKLFF	TGTGCCAGCAGTTCAATGCGGGCTTGGGGGGAAAAACTGTTTTTT
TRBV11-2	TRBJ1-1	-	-	CASSLDSYTEAFF	TGTGCCAGCAGCTTAGACAGTTACACTGAAGCTTTCTTT
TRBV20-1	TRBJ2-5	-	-	CSARVGTQYF	TGCAGTGCTAGAGTCGGCACCCAGTACTTC
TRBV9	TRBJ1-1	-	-	CASSSPGRTEAFF	TGTGCCAGCAGCTCCCCGGGGAGGACTGAAGCTTTCTTT
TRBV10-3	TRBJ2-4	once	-	CAISGAVPGPPGEGQYF	TGTGCCATCAGTGGCGCGGTCCCAGGTCCGCCAGGGGAGGGTCAGTACTTC
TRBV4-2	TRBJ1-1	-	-	CASTRTRTGNTEAFF	TGTGCCAGCACTAGAACCAGGACGGGGAACACTGAAGCTTTCTTT
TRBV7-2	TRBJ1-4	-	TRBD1	CASSFGTGSEKLFF	TGTGCCAGCAGCTTCGGGACAGGGAGTGAAAAACTGTTTTTT
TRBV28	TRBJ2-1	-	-	CASSLWRTGVGEQFF	TGTGCCAGCAGTTTATGGAGGACTGGGGTGGGTGAGCAGTTCTTC
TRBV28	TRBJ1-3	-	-	CASSSRHGMSSGNTIYF	TGTGCCAGCAGTTCCAGACACGGGATGAGCTCTGGAAACACCATATATTTT
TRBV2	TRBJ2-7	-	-	CASSELGASYEQYF	TGTGCCAGCAGTGAACTCGGGGCTTCCTACGAGCAGTACTTC
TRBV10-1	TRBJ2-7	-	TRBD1	CASSDTGTGEYEQYF	TGCGCCAGCAGTGATACAGGGACAGGCGAATACGAGCAGTACTTC
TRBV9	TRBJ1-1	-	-	CASSMNRDTEAFF	TGTGCCAGCAGCATGAACAGGGACACTGAAGCTTTCTTT
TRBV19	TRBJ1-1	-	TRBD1	CASSTRGMNTEAFF	TGTGCCAGTAGTACCAGGGGGATGAACACTGAAGCTTTCTTT
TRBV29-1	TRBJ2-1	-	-	CSWGDFYDNEQFF	TGCAGCTGGGGGGACTTTTACGACAATGAGCAGTTCTTC
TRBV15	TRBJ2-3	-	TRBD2	CATSRDSPMASGRTDTQYF	TGTGCCACCAGCAGAGATTCGCCGATGGCTAGCGGGAGAACAGATACGCAGTATTTT
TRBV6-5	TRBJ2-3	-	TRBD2	CASRTTGLTDTQYF	TGTGCCAGCAGAACAACGGGACTAACAGATACGCAGTATTTT
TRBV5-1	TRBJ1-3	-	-	CASSLGTQATGSTIYF	TGCGCCAGCAGCCTGGGCACACAGGCTACCGGGAGCACCATATATTTT
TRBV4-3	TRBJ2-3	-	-	CASSQLAASTDTQYF	TGCGCCAGCAGCCAATTAGCGGCAAGCACAGATACGCAGTATTTT
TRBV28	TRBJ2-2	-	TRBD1	CASSSPTGKESTGELFF	TGTGCCAGCAGTTCACCGACAGGGAAAGAGAGTACCGGGGAGCTGTTTTTT
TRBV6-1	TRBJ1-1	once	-	CASSELRFQNTEAFF	TGTGCCAGCAGTGAACTTCGGTTCCAGAACACTGAAGCTTTCTTT
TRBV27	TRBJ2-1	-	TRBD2	CASRGSGRNSYNEQFF	TGTGCCAGCAGAGGAAGCGGGAGGAATAGCTACAATGAGCAGTTCTTC
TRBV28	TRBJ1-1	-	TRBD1	CAVRTGPTEAFF	TGTGCCGTCAGGACAGGGCCCACTGAAGCTTTCTTT
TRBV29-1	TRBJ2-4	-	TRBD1	CSVRRDRGINIQYF	TGCAGCGTTCGCCGGGACAGGGGGATAAACATTCAGTACTTC
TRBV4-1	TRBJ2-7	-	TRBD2	CASSLGGRVEQYF	TGCGCCAGCAGCCTCGGCGGGAGGGTCGAGCAGTACTTC
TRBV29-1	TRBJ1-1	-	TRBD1	CSALGAGGMNTEAFF	TGCAGCGCCCTCGGGGCAGGGGGGATGAACACTGAAGCTTTCTTT
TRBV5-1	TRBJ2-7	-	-	CASSAAHDYEQYF	TGCGCCAGCAGCGCAGCGCACGACTACGAGCAGTACTTC
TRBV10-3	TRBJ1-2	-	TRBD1	CAISFPGQGSYGYTF	TGTGCCATCAGCTTTCCGGGACAGGGATCCTATGGCTACACCTTC
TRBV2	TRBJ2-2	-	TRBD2	CASYPGLAGELFF	TGTGCCAGTTACCCTGGACTAGCTGGGGAGCTGTTTTTT
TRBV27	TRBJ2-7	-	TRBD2	CASRLAGAYEQYF	TGTGCCAGCAGACTAGCGGGGGCCTACGAGCAGTACTTC
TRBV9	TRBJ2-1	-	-	CASSLREVLTEQFF	TGTGCCAGCTCCTTGAGGGAGGTCCTCACCGAGCAGTTCTTC
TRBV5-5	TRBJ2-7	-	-	CASSFTSREQYF	TGTGCCAGCAGTTTTACTAGCCGCGAGCAGTACTTC